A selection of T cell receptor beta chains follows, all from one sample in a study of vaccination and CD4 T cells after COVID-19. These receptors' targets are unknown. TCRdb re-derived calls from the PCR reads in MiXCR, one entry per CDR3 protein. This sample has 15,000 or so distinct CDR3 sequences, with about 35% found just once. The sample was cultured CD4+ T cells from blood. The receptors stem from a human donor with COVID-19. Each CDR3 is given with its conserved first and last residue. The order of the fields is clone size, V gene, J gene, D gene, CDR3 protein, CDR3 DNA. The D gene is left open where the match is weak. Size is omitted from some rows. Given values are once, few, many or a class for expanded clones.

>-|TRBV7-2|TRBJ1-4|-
CASSLAGGDNEKLFF
TGTGCCAGCAGCTTGGCCGGAGGGGACAATGAAAAACTGTTTTTT
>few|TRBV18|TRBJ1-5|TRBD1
CASSPGTGGYQPQHF
TGTGCCAGCTCACCCGGGACAGGGGGCTATCAGCCCCAGCATTTT
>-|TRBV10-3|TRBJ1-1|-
CAISEPGTEAFF
TGTGCCATCAGTGAACCAGGGACTGAAGCTTTCTTT
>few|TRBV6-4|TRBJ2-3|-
CASSESGARGTDTQYF
TGTGCCAGCAGTGAATCAGGGGCCAGAGGAACAGATACGCAGTATTTT
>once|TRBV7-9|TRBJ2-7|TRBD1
CASSAQTGEDTHEQYF
TGTGCCAGCAGCGCCCAGACAGGGGAGGATACGCACGAGCAGTACTTC
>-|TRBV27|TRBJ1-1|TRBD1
CASRLQTGWRTEAFF
TGTGCCAGCCGACTCCAGACAGGGTGGCGGACTGAAGCTTTCTTT
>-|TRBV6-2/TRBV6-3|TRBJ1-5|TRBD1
CASKDREDQPQHF
TGTGCCAGCAAAGACAGGGAAGATCAGCCCCAGCATTTT
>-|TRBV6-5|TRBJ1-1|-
CASSYSRTGNTEAFF
TGTGCCAGCAGTTACTCGAGAACAGGGAACACTGAAGCTTTCTTT
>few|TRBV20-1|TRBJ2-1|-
CSAREAPNEQFF
TGCAGTGCTAGAGAGGCGCCCAATGAGCAGTTCTTC
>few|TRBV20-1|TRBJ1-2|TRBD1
CSAPDREGLYGYTF
TGCAGTGCACCCGACAGGGAAGGTCTCTATGGCTACACCTTC
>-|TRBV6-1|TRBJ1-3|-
CASRQGQWGNTIYF
TGTGCCAGCAGGCAAGGACAGTGGGGAAACACCATATATTTT
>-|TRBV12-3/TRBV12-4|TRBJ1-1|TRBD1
CASSSSPFGTANTEAFF
TGTGCCAGCAGCTCATCCCCCTTCGGGACAGCCAACACTGAAGCTTTCTTT
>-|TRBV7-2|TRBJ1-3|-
CASSLASGLARNTIYF
TGTGCCAGCAGCTTAGCATCAGGGCTGGCGAGAAACACCATATATTTT
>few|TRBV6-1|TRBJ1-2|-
CASSPSAPGYTF
TGTGCCAGCAGTCCCTCGGCTCCTGGCTACACCTTC